This entry lists 20 T cell receptor beta chains sequenced from one sample in a study of cytomegalovirus exposure and HLA in healthy donors. PCR involved 60 Vbeta and 13 Jbeta primers. The data were produced by immunoSEQ multiplex PCR, yet TCRdb's version contains in-frame clones alone and is incomplete. This table holds under 250,000 clones, over 70% found once. Specimen: PBMCs. The receptors originated from a woman aged 60-75 years in good health and CMV-seropositive.

This clone was counted a few times. The J gene is TRBJ2-7, the V gene TRBV6-1, with 12 bases fitting TRBD2. The V gene end was trimmed by 7 bases and the J gene end by 6 bases; junction bases not matched to a gene: 7. The CDR3 length is 14 residues. Germline V CDR1 and CDR2: MNHNS, SASEGT. In nucleotides, the CDR3 is TGTGCCAGCATGACTAGCGGGAGTGTCGGCGAGCAGTACTTC. As protein: CASMTSGSVGEQYF.

CDR3 in DNA: TGTGCCAGCAGTTTTGGGGGGGACAGGGAAGGAAACACCATATATTTT. It encodes CASSFGGDREGNTIYF. The rearrangement uses TRBV28 and TRBJ1-3; 9 bases map to TRBD1. CDR3 length: 16 residues. Per the germline V gene, CDR1 is MDHEN and CDR2 is SYDVKM. Trimming at V came to 3 bases and at J to 4 bases, leaving 7 bases not matched to a gene.

V is TRBV6-5 and J is TRBJ1-5; possible D gene TRBD1, 6 bases. The CDR3 loop spans 12 amino acids. V gave up 6 bases and J gave up 15 bases, with 18 bases separating them. Per germline, CDR1 MNHEY and CDR2 SVGAGI. In DNA form, the CDR3 reads TGTGCCAGCAGAACCGGGACACCGTTTCCGCATTTT. Protein product: CASRTGTPFPHF.

This chain uses TRBV7-9 with TRBJ2-5; a weak D match, TRBD2 (7 bases). Germline-derived CDR1 and CDR2 are SEHNR and FQNEAQ (reference sequence). This CDR3 is 14 amino acids long. V was shortened by 5 bases and J by 3 bases, with 13 bases between the two germline ends. This CDR3 reads CASSRWGGEETQYF. The CDR3 bases are TGTGCCAGCAGCCGCTGGGGGGGCGAAGAGACCCAGTACTTC.

About this clone: The junction does not match germline at one end; this may be a read error. CDR3 sequence reads: CSSSTAGDTQYF. The CDR3 DNA reads TGTTCCAGCAGCACAGCGGGAGATACGCAGTATTTT. The rearrangement links TRBV7-9 to TRBJ2-3, with D perhaps matching TRBD2 (6 bases). The length of the CDR3 is 12 residues. Germline V gene sequence: CDR1 SEHNR, CDR2 FQNEAQ (reference sequence). Full variable domain (outside the CDR3, taken from reference TRBV7-9 and TRBJ2-3): DTGVSQNPRHKITKRGQNVTFRCDPISEHNRLYWYRQTLGQGPEFLTYFQNEAQLEKSRLLSDRFSAERPKGSFSTLEIQRTEQGDSAMYLCSSSTAGDTQYFGPGTRLTVL.

A note on this clone: Other nucleotide sequences from this sample produce the same CDR3. The chain employs TRBV4-1 and TRBJ1-5, with D possibly being TRBD1 (5 bases). The ends were cut back, 3 bases at V and 5 bases at J, with 8 bases in the middle. The CDR3 is 13 residues long. Germline values: CDR1 MGHRA, CDR2 YSYEKL. As DNA, the CDR3 is TGCGCCAGCAGCCAGGCCAGGGATCAGCCCCAGCATTTT. This codes for CASSQARDQPQHF.

The V call is TRBV19, the J call TRBJ1-2; D is perhaps TRBD1 (6 bases). Germline V gene lookup returns CDR1 LNHDA and CDR2 SQIVND (reference sequence). The CDR3 consists of 13 residues. Trimming removed 11 bases from V and 2 bases from J, with 15 bases in between. The CDR3, as DNA: TGTGCCGTCGGGAGGGGGTCAAACTATGGCTACACCTTC. It encodes CAVGRGSNYGYTF.

The chain couples TRBV10-3 to TRBJ2-1; 8 nucleotides match TRBD2. Germline assignment: CDR1 ENHRY and CDR2 SYGVKD. The CDR3 runs 12 residues. Trimming removed 9 bases from V and 8 bases from J; junction bases left unmatched: 6. The DNA for the CDR3 is TGTGCCATAGGCGGGAGGTTTTATGAGCAGTTCTTC. Translation: CAIGGRFYEQFF.

V usage is TRBV6-5 and J usage is TRBJ2-7; 9 bases match TRBD1. This CDR3 is built from 15 residues. The germline V gene has CDR1 MNHEY and CDR2 SVGAGI. Unmatched junction bases numbered 4, after V lost 0 bases and J lost 4 bases. CDR3 coding DNA: TGTGCCAGCAGTTACTCGGGACAGGGAGTTTACGAGCAGTACTTC. Its translation: CASSYSGQGVYEQYF.

On this clone: One junction end does not reproduce the germline sequence, and a read error may be involved. V usage is TRBV7-9 and J usage is TRBJ2-2, with TRBD2 identical over 9 bases. CDR3 length equals 12 residues. The germline V gene has CDR1 SEHNR and CDR2 FQNEAQ (reference sequence). CDR3 sequence: CSSSPSGRELFF. The CDR3 DNA follows: TGTTCCAGCAGCCCTAGCGGGAGGGAGCTGTTTTTT.

The V call is TRBV5-1, the J call TRBJ2-5; 10 bases match TRBD1. Losses at the gene ends were 3 bases for V and 4 bases for J; bases not matched to a gene: 3. CDR3 length: 14 amino acids. Germline lookup yields CDR1 SGHRS and CDR2 YFSETQ. Here the CDR3 reads CASSSTGGAETQYF. In nucleotides, the CDR3 is TGCGCCAGCAGCTCGACAGGGGGCGCAGAGACCCAGTACTTC.

The V call is TRBV5-6, the J call TRBJ1-6; TRBD1 agrees at 7 bases. V lost 1 base, J lost 7 bases, and 5 bases stayed unmatched. This CDR3 comprises 15 residues. Germline CDR1 SGHDT, CDR2 YYEEEE. The CDR3 bases are TGTGCCAGCAGCTTGCCGGGACAGAAAAATTCACCCCTCCACTTT. This encodes CASSLPGQKNSPLHF.

This chain joins TRBV14 and TRBJ2-7; 7 nucleotides match TRBD2. The germline CDR1 and CDR2 sequences are SGHDN and FVKESK. Trimming took 2 bases from V and 7 from J; bases not matched to a gene: 11. The CDR3 has 15 amino acids. DNA for the CDR3: TGTGCCAGCAGCCAAATAGCGGGTTTCCTAAGGGAGCAGTACTTC. Amino acids: CASSQIAGFLREQYF.

This clone was counted between two and nine times. The chain couples TRBV7-3 to TRBJ2-1, with TRBD2 matching over 9 bases. The CDR3 has 14 residues. J was trimmed by 7 bases and V by 3 bases; bases with no gene match: 4. CDR1 SGHTA and CDR2 FQGTGA come from the germline V gene. The CDR3 nucleotides are TGTGCCAGCAGCTTCGGCGGGAGGGGGAATGAGCAGTTCTTC. This encodes CASSFGGRGNEQFF.

V is TRBV11-3 and J is TRBJ1-2, with D possibly TRBD1 on 6 matching bases. V was pared by 2 bases and J by 4 bases, with 20 bases between. The CDR3 totals 17 residues. Germline loops: CDR1 SGHNT, CDR2 YENEEA. As DNA, the CDR3 is TGTGCCAGCAGCTTACCCCGACAGGCCCAGAGCAGCTATGGCTACACCTTC. This sequence encodes CASSLPRQAQSSYGYTF.

The J gene is TRBJ2-1, the V gene TRBV7-2; 7 bases align to TRBD2. CDR1 and CDR2 from the germline V gene are SGHTA and FQGNSA. The CDR3 runs 16 residues. The V and J ends lost 2 bases and 4 bases, in that order; junction bases with no gene match: 8. In DNA, the CDR3 is TGTGCCAGCAGCTTATTGGGCGGGAGTAGGTACAATGAGCAGTTCTTC. Translation gives CASSLLGGSRYNEQFF.

Only a few counts were recorded for this clone. The genes are TRBV19 and TRBJ2-7, with 9 bases matching TRBD1. Germline CDR1 is LNHDA and CDR2 is SQIVND (reference sequence). V trimming: 6 bases; J trimming: 4 bases; junction bases outside the gene matches: 7. The CDR3 contains 14 residues. The chain's CDR3 is CASREGQGSYEQYF. As DNA, the CDR3 is TGTGCCAGTAGGGAGGGACAGGGTTCGTACGAGCAGTACTTC.

The chain has TRBV7-9 and TRBJ2-3, with TRBD2 matching over 11 bases. The CDR3 totals 15 residues. Germline trimming cut 1 base from V and 6 bases from J; bases unmatched to any gene: 3. Germline V gene lookup returns CDR1 SEHNR and CDR2 FQNEAQ (reference sequence). The CDR3 DNA is TGTGCCAGCAGCTTAGTACTAGCGGGAGATGATACGCAGTATTTT. Translating gives CASSLVLAGDDTQYF. The full variable domain, its missing parts supplied by reference TRBV7-9 and TRBJ2-3, is DTGVSQNPRHKITKRGQNVTFRCDPISEHNRLYWYRQTLGQGPEFLTYFQNEAQLEKSRLLSDRFSAERPKGSFSTLEIQRTEQGDSAMYLCASSLVLAGDDTQYFGPGTRLTVL.

The J gene is TRBJ1-1, the V gene TRBV7-9, with TRBD1 matching 7 bases. The germline CDR1 and CDR2 sequences are SEHNR and FQNEAQ (reference sequence). Trimming removed 4 bases from V and 3 bases from J; junction bases left unmatched: 11. The CDR3 is 16 amino acids. Written as DNA, the CDR3 is TGTGCCAGCAGCTCCCCCTCTGGCACAGGGGACACTGAAGCTTTCTTT. This encodes CASSSPSGTGDTEAFF.

The rearrangement joins TRBV27 to TRBJ1-6; D ambiguous. V was pared by 8 bases and J by 5 bases, with 22 bases between. CDR3 length: 17 amino acids. The germline V gene encodes CDR1 MNHEY and CDR2 SMNVEV (reference sequence). The CDR3 protein is CASGTPRGFLDNSPLHF. CDR3 nucleotide sequence: TGTGCCAGCGGCACCCCCCGGGGTTTCCTAGATAATTCACCCCTCCACTTT.